The 9 T cell receptor beta chains given below trace back to one sample, sequenced in a study of shared clonotypes between healthy human individuals. Sequencing was performed with immunoSEQ multiplex PCR; in TCRdb, only in-frame clones are kept and a portion is missing. The data hold about 2.1 million clones, with approximately 92% observed a single time. Naive-designated CD8 cells lacked CD45RO, were positively enriched for CCR7, and omitted terminally differentiated effector memory CD45RA+ cells. Sequenced material: naive CD8+ T cells from PBMCs. All receptors come from a man aged 18-30 years in good health. Some clones in this sample may be carry-over from other donors' samples.

V is TRBV5-1 and J is TRBJ2-1; 11 bases map to TRBD1. V lost 10 bases and J lost 5; bases outside the gene matches: 11. This CDR3 contains 15 residues. CDR1 and CDR2 from the germline V gene are SGHRS and YFSETQ. The CDR3 protein is CASQPGQGANNEQFF. DNA for the CDR3: TGCGCCTCACAACCCGGACAGGGGGCGAACAATGAGCAGTTCTTC.

Comments on this clone: Other DNA sequences in this specimen translate into the identical CDR3. V and J are TRBV29-1 and TRBJ2-7, with 10 positions matching TRBD1. The germline CDR1 and CDR2 sequences are SQVTM and ANQGSEA. There are 12 residues in the CDR3. V shed 7 bases, J shed 4 bases, and the junction held 4 bases outside the gene matches. The CDR3: CSAWTGGYEQYF. CDR3 sequence (DNA): TGCAGCGCTTGGACAGGGGGGTACGAGCAGTACTTC.

V usage is TRBV4-3 and J usage is TRBJ1-4; TRBD1 matches at 9 bases. Germline CDR1 LGHNA, CDR2 YSLEER. V shed 3 bases and J 1 base; nucleotides not matched to a gene: 12. The CDR3 consists of 19 residues. CDR3 coding DNA: TGCGCCAGCAGCCACCGGGACAGGGAGGGGAGGGGAACTAATGAAAAACTGTTTTTT. It yields the protein CASSHRDREGRGTNEKLFF.

The chain is built from TRBV5-1 and TRBJ1-2, with no clear D. Germline CDR1 reads SGHRS; CDR2 reads YFSETQ. The CDR3 runs to 15 residues. The V end lost 0 bases, the J end lost 3 bases, and 12 bases lay between the germline ends. The DNA of the CDR3 is TGCGCCAGCAGCTTGGCACTGCGTAAGGACTATGGCTACACCTTC. It yields the protein CASSLALRKDYGYTF.

The genes are TRBV15 and TRBJ2-7; D possibly corresponds to TRBD1 (5 bases). The CDR3 runs 15 residues. The germline V gene has CDR1 LNHNV and CDR2 YYDKDF (reference sequence). Between the trimmed V and J ends, which lost 4 bases and 1 base, there was a span of 14 bases. This CDR3 reads CATSKRTSASYEQYF. In DNA, the CDR3 is TGTGCCACCAGCAAAAGGACAAGCGCATCCTACGAGCAGTACTTC. Filled out from reference TRBV15 and TRBJ2-7, the complete variable domain reads DAMVIQNPRYQVTQFGKPVTLSCSQTLNHNVMYWYQQKSSQAPKLLFHYYDKDFNNEADTPDNFQSRRPNTSFCFLDIRSPGLGDTAMYLCATSKRTSASYEQYFGPGTRLTVT.

The chain carries TRBV27 and TRBJ1-1, with D maybe TRBD1 (5 bases). This CDR3 is 15 amino acids long. Germline assignment: CDR1 MNHEY and CDR2 SMNVEV (reference sequence). Trimming took 11 bases from V and 0 from J, leaving 19 bases between them. DNA of the CDR3: TGTGCCGGTCCCCCCGGGACGGCGATGAACACTGAAGCTTTCTTT. Amino acids: CAGPPGTAMNTEAFF.

The rearrangement links TRBV29-1 to TRBJ1-2; TRBD1 agrees at 8 bases. The V gene's germline CDR1 is SQVTM and CDR2 ANQGSEA. With V trimmed by 6 bases and J by 6 bases, 3 bases remained unmatched. CDR3 size: 11 residues. The CDR3 region is CSVTGGDGYTF. DNA for the CDR3: TGCAGCGTCACAGGGGGGGATGGCTACACCTTC.

The genes are TRBV28 and TRBJ2-7; D possibly corresponds to TRBD1 (6 bases). Germline V gene lookup returns CDR1 MDHEN and CDR2 SYDVKM. The V end was cut by 6 bases, the J end by 3 bases, with 12 bases between. The CDR3 runs 13 residues. The CDR3 spells CASRSGTLYEQYF. CDR3 sequence (DNA): TGTGCCAGCAGGTCCGGGACACTCTACGAGCAGTACTTC.

The chain recombines TRBV7-8 with TRBJ2-7; 12 nucleotides line up with TRBD1. This CDR3 contains 15 residues. The J segment lost 4 bases and the V segment lost 5 bases, leaving 6 bases of the junction unmatched. Germline CDR1 reads SGHVS; CDR2 reads FQNEAQ. DNA for the CDR3: TGTGCCAGCAGCAGCTGGGACAGGGGGCATTACGAGCAGTACTTC. Protein product: CASSSWDRGHYEQYF.